Listed below are T cell receptor beta chains from one sample, sequenced in a study of T-cell reconstitution after alpha-beta-depleted transplantation in children. TCRdb processed the PCR reads anew with MiXCR; each CDR3 protein has one entry. The sample lists some 300,000 distinct CDR3 sequences, around 7.3% occurring once. This sample comprised peripheral blood, obtained 360 days after TCRalphabeta/CD19-depleted stem cell transplant. The receptors derive from a female patient younger than 10 who had a stem cell transplant for Fanconi anemia, so the T cells may come from the graft donor. Each CDR3 is given with its conserved first and last residue. The order of the fields is J gene, V gene, clone size, D gene, CDR3 DNA, CDR3 protein. The D gene is left open where the match is weak. Some rows have no size entry. The others give once, few or many, or a class for an expanded clone.

TRBJ1-2 TRBV7-2 many NA TGTGCCAGCACCGGGGGGCCGACTTCCTATGGCTACACCTTC CASTGGPTSYGYTF
TRBJ2-5 TRBV20-1 many NA TGCAGTGCTAGAGTCGTGGTCATCGGGGAGACCCAGTACTTC CSARVVVIGETQYF
TRBJ1-1 TRBV11-2 NA TRBD1 TGTGCCAGCAGTTCTGCAGGGGGGTACACTGAAGCTTTCTTT CASSSAGGYTEAFF
TRBJ2-7 TRBV25-1 many NA TGTGCCAGCAGTGAGCTCGGTGGGTCTGTGGACTACGAGCAGTACTTC CASSELGGSVDYEQYF
TRBJ2-5 TRBV11-1 NA TRBD2 TGTGCCAGCAGCTCCCCTCGGCGGGGGGAAGAGTACCAAGAGACCCAGTACTTC CASSSPRRGEEYQETQYF
TRBJ2-2 TRBV6-6 few NA TGTGCCAGCTTGGTCACCGGGGAGCTGTTTTTT CASLVTGELFF
TRBJ1-2 TRBV20-1 many NA TGCAGTGCTAGAGATTTTGGCATCTATGGCTACACCTTC CSARDFGIYGYTF
TRBJ2-7 TRBV2 many TRBD2 TGTGCCAGCATCATAGGGGCTAGCGGATCTTTCTACGAGCAGTACTTC CASIIGASGSFYEQYF
TRBJ1-2 TRBV7-2 NA NA TGTGCCAGCAGCCCCCTGCCCAGGGAGAGCGGCTACACCTTC CASSPLPRESGYTF
TRBJ1-1 TRBV10-3 many TRBD1 TGTGCCATCAACCAGGGGGCGGAGGACACTGAAGCTTTCTTT CAINQGAEDTEAFF
TRBJ2-1 TRBV6-5 few TRBD2 TGTGCCAGCAGCCGGACTAGCCCCGCCTGGGGACATGAGCAGTTCTTC CASSRTSPAWGHEQFF
TRBJ2-1 TRBV6-2/TRBV6-3 few TRBD2 TGTGCCAGCAGACTAGCGGGGGGGGATAGCTACAATGAGCAGTTCTTC CASRLAGGDSYNEQFF
TRBJ2-3 TRBV7-2 many TRBD2 TGTGCCAGCAGCTTAGTAGCGGGGGGAGCAGATACGCAGTATTTT CASSLVAGGADTQYF
TRBJ1-2 TRBV7-2 NA NA TGTGCCAGCAGCCCCGAACCGGGGGCGAATGGCTACACCTTC CASSPEPGANGYTF
TRBJ2-2 TRBV9 many TRBD2 TGTGCCAGCAGCGTACGCCCAAGCGGGGGATGGAACACCGGGGAGCTGTTTTTT CASSVRPSGGWNTGELFF
TRBJ1-1 TRBV7-3 few NA TGTGCCAGCAGCTTAATTGGGGGGGGGAACACTGAAGCTTTCTTT CASSLIGGGNTEAFF
TRBJ2-5 TRBV7-9 many NA TGTGCCAGCAGCAGCACGAGACAGTTACAAGAGACCCAGTACTTC CASSSTRQLQETQYF
TRBJ1-1 TRBV19 NA NA TGTGCCAGTAGTATTTTAGGAGAGAACACTGAAGCTTTCTTT CASSILGENTEAFF
TRBJ1-4 TRBV3-1 few NA TGTGCCAGCAGCTACGCGGGGGGGGACGAAAAACTGTTTTTT CASSYAGGDEKLFF
TRBJ2-7 TRBV3-1 few NA TGTGCCAGCAGCGGCGGGGACAGATACGAGCAGTACTTC CASSGGDRYEQYF
TRBJ2-7 TRBV20-1 NA NA TGCAGTGCTAGAGAACCTGACAGTTACGAGCAGTACTTC CSAREPDSYEQYF
TRBJ2-3 TRBV9 many NA TGTGCCAGCAGCGTATTTGAGGGGGTCGATCTCACAGATACGCAGTATTTT CASSVFEGVDLTDTQYF
TRBJ2-5 TRBV28 many TRBD2 TGTGCCAGCAGTTTATCGCTAGCGGGGGGGCCAGGGCAAGAGACCCAGTACTTC CASSLSLAGGPGQETQYF
TRBJ1-2 TRBV6-5 many NA TGTGCCAGCCCGCCGGGCTACACCTTC CASPPGYTF
TRBJ1-5 TRBV20-1 many NA TGCAGTGCTGGAGGTCTGGGGCTTGTTCAGCCCCAGCATTTT CSAGGLGLVQPQHF
TRBJ1-2 TRBV6-5 few NA TGTGCCAGCAGTTACTCGAAGGGCTATGGCTACACCTTC CASSYSKGYGYTF
TRBJ2-2 TRBV5-1 many NA TGCGCCAGCAGCTTGGAGCGAAACACCGGGGAGCTGTTTTTT CASSLERNTGELFF
TRBJ2-7 TRBV5-6 NA NA TGTGCCAGCAGCTCCGGGACGAGCCTTTACGAGCAGTACTTC CASSSGTSLYEQYF
TRBJ2-3 TRBV5-5 NA NA TGTGCCAGCAGCTATCTCCCGAGGGACACAGATACGCAGTATTTT CASSYLPRDTDTQYF
TRBJ2-5 TRBV7-6 many TRBD2 TGTGCCAGCAGCTTAATACTAGCGGGGGAAGAGACCCAGTACTTC CASSLILAGEETQYF
TRBJ2-1 TRBV10-3 few TRBD1 TGTGCCATCAGTGATGACAGGGGGTCGTATGAGCAGTTCTTC CAISDDRGSYEQFF
TRBJ2-7 TRBV5-1 many NA TGCGCCAGCAGCTGGAGGACGGAGAGCTCCTACGAGCAGTACTTC CASSWRTESSYEQYF
TRBJ2-3 TRBV5-1 many NA TGCGCCAGCAGCTTGGGGGCTAAACAGGGATTGAGAGCAGATACGCAGTATTTT CASSLGAKQGLRADTQYF
TRBJ2-7 TRBV2 few NA TGTGCCAGCAGTGAAGGACTAGGAAAACACTATGAGCAGTACTTC CASSEGLGKHYEQYF
TRBJ1-1 TRBV3-1 many NA TGTGCCAGCAGCCCTACCGACAGACTGAACACTGAAGCTTTCTTT CASSPTDRLNTEAFF
TRBJ2-1 TRBV10-3 many TRBD2 TGTGCCATCAGTGAGTCGATCGCGGGGGGTACCTACAATGAGCAGTTCTTC CAISESIAGGTYNEQFF
TRBJ1-1 TRBV10-3 NA NA TGTGCCATCAGTGAGGTGACCGGGACACAAGAAGCTTTCTTT CAISEVTGTQEAFF
TRBJ2-1 TRBV18 few NA TGTGCCAGCTCACCCCCGGGCCTCGAAAAAGAGTTCTTC CASSPPGLEKEFF
TRBJ2-1 TRBV28 many NA TGTGCCAGCCGTAAGGGCAATGAGCAGTTCTTC CASRKGNEQFF
TRBJ1-2 TRBV29-1 many TRBD1 TGCAGCGTTCCCGGGACAGGCACCTATGGCTACACCTTC CSVPGTGTYGYTF
TRBJ2-1 TRBV27 many TRBD1 TGTGCCAGCAGTTCAAGGACAGGGGGGCCATATTACAATGAGCAGTTCTTC CASSSRTGGPYYNEQFF
TRBJ1-1 TRBV29-1 many NA TGCAGCGTTGTTGGGGTCAGGGTAAGCACTGAAGCTTTCTTT CSVVGVRVSTEAFF
TRBJ2-3 TRBV20-1 many TRBD2 TGCAGTGCTCCTAGCGGGACCCTAGATACGCAGTATTTT CSAPSGTLDTQYF
TRBJ2-2 TRBV4-3 many TRBD2 TGCGCCAGCAGCCTCATGGGCGGGAGCTTCGCGAACACCGGGGAGCTGTTTTTT CASSLMGGSFANTGELFF
TRBJ1-4 TRBV15 many TRBD1 TGTGCCACCAGCCCGGGACAGGGGATGAGGAAACTGTTTTTT CATSPGQGMRKLFF
TRBJ2-5 TRBV29-1 many TRBD2 TGCAGCGCTTTGACTAGCCCGGAGACCCAGTACTTC CSALTSPETQYF
TRBJ1-2 TRBV12-3/TRBV12-4 many NA TGTGCCAGCAGTTTGTTGGCCTATTATGGCTACACCTTC CASSLLAYYGYTF
TRBJ1-1 TRBV5-1 many NA TGCGCCAGCAGGGGAAAGGACACTGAAGCTTTCTTT CASRGKDTEAFF
TRBJ1-3 TRBV29-1 many TRBD1 TGCAGCGCTGTCGATACAGGGGCAACTGGAAACACCATATATTTT CSAVDTGATGNTIYF
TRBJ2-1 TRBV5-1 NA TRBD2 TGCGCCAGCAGCCCCCGGACTAGCGGGGGGGGTGAGTCCCGCTACAATGAGCAGTTCTTC CASSPRTSGGGESRYNEQFF
TRBJ2-1 TRBV27 NA TRBD2 TGTGCCAGCAGTTTCCGGGAGGGCCTCCACAATGAGCAGTTCTTC CASSFREGLHNEQFF
TRBJ2-3 TRBV12-3/TRBV12-4 many NA TGTGCCAGCAGTTTAGGAGCAGGCGCGGGGACAGATACGCAGTATTTT CASSLGAGAGTDTQYF
TRBJ2-3 TRBV4-2 NA NA TGTGCCAGCAGCCGGGGGGTAGCGGAGACAGATACGCAGTATTTT CASSRGVAETDTQYF
TRBJ2-1 TRBV11-2 NA NA TGTGCCAGCAGCTTATCCCACCAGGGAAGGTACAATGAGCAGTTCTTC CASSLSHQGRYNEQFF
TRBJ2-1 TRBV9 many NA TGTGCCAGCAGCGGGGGGACTAATGAGCAGTTCTTC CASSGGTNEQFF